Below are 17 T cell receptor beta chains sequenced from a single sample in a study of control samples from healthy donors and cancer patients. Produced via immunoSEQ multiplex PCR; TCRdb's table is partial and in-frame only. Of 100,000 to 150,000 clones listed, around nine tenths are singletons. Sequenced material: blood. These receptors were collected from a man between 35 and 55 years old in good health.

In this sample, this clone turned up once. The rearrangement uses TRBV20-1 and TRBJ2-5, with 8 positions matching TRBD1. CDR1 and CDR2 from the germline V gene are DFQATT and SNEGSKA (reference sequence). The length of the CDR3 is 14 residues. J gave up 5 bases and V 3 bases, and 8 bases lay outside the gene matches. The CDR3 region is CSASRGQAFETQYF. The CDR3 DNA reads TGCAGTGCTAGTAGGGGACAGGCCTTCGAGACCCAGTACTTC.

The table lists this clone with a few counts. The chain is built from TRBV7-9 and TRBJ1-4; D possibly corresponds to TRBD1 (6 bases). The CDR3 loop spans 13 amino acids. The germline V gene has CDR1 SEHNR and CDR2 FQNEAQ (reference sequence). Trimming took 5 bases from V and 4 from J, leaving 8 bases between them. The CDR3 reads CASSGQINEKLFF. The CDR3 DNA reads TGTGCCAGCAGCGGACAGATTAATGAAAAACTGTTTTTT.

The chain has TRBV4-3 and TRBJ1-4, with D tentatively TRBD1 (6 bases). The CDR3 extends over 15 amino acids. Trimming removed 4 bases at V and 4 bases at J, with 13 bases between. Germline V gene data show CDR1 as LGHNA and CDR2 as YSLEER. CDR3 bases: TGCGCCAGCAGCCGGGGGCAGGGGATTAATGAAAAACTGTTTTTT. As protein: CASSRGQGINEKLFF.

In the case of this clone: This same CDR3 is encoded by further DNA sequences in the sample. The rearrangement links TRBV12-3 or TRBV12-4 to TRBJ2-5; TRBD1 matches at 7 bases. The J segment lost 4 bases and the V segment lost 6 bases, leaving 5 bases of the junction unmatched. CDR3 length: 13 amino acids. The CDR3 loop reads CASRATGAETQYF. CDR3 in DNA: TGTGCCAGCAGGGCTACAGGGGCAGAGACCCAGTACTTC.

The chain employs TRBV2 and TRBJ1-1; a weak D match, TRBD1 (6 bases). With 8 bases removed from V and 4 bases from J, the gap between germline ends came to 17 bases. CDR1 is SNHLY and CDR2 is FYNNEI in the germline V gene. The CDR3 has 14 amino acids. CDR3 nucleotide sequence: TGTGCCAGCGGAGGCGGGGGCTGGGGCACTGAAGCTTTCTTT. Its translation is CASGGGGWGTEAFF.

The rearrangement joins TRBV11-3 to TRBJ2-1, with 10 positions matching TRBD2. This CDR3 is 18 amino acids long. CDR1 and CDR2 (germline): SGHNT, YENEEA. V lost 4 bases to trimming and J lost 4 bases; unmatched junction nucleotides: 13. This CDR3 is CASSSPIFLAGVYNEQFF. The CDR3 nucleotides read TGTGCCAGCAGCTCGCCCATATTTCTAGCGGGGGTTTACAATGAGCAGTTCTTC.

The genes are TRBV24-1 and TRBJ2-5; tentative D call: TRBD2 (7 bases). Per germline, CDR1 KGHDR and CDR2 SFDVKD. CDR3 length: 15 residues. Trimming removed 3 bases from V and 5 bases from J, with 15 bases in between. The CDR3 spells CATSDPGWGGETQYF. The DNA of the CDR3 is TGTGCCACCAGTGATCCGGGCTGGGGGGGCGAGACCCAGTACTTC.

The rearrangement joins TRBV10-3 to TRBJ1-6; the D is unclear. The V end lost 7 bases, the J end lost 0 bases, and 7 bases lay between the germline ends. The CDR3 sequence is 14 residues long. Germline V gene sequence: CDR1 ENHRY, CDR2 SYGVKD. CDR3 region: CAIKGSSYNSPLHF. The CDR3 coding sequence is TGTGCCATCAAAGGGAGCTCCTATAATTCACCCCTCCACTTT.

J is TRBJ2-1 and V is TRBV6-2 or TRBV6-3; D is undetermined. The V and J ends lost 4 bases and 9 bases respectively, with 7 bases between them. The CDR3 is 11 residues long. Germline CDR1 reads MNHEY; CDR2 reads SVGEGT. CDR3: CASSFLGEQFF. The CDR3 DNA reads as TGTGCCAGCAGTTTTCTTGGTGAGCAGTTCTTC.

The chain carries TRBV7-9 and TRBJ2-5; 7 nucleotides align to TRBD1. The ends lost 5 bases at V and 5 bases at J; junction bases unmatched: 5. The CDR3 runs to 13 residues. Germline V CDR1 and CDR2: SEHNR, FQNEAQ (reference sequence). The CDR3 nucleotides read TGTGCCAGCAGCAAGACAGGGTCGGAGACCCAGTACTTC. Protein product: CASSKTGSETQYF.

The chain employs TRBV7-9 and TRBJ2-1, with TRBD2 matching over 10 bases. The V gene's germline CDR1 is SEHNR and CDR2 FQNEAQ (reference sequence). The CDR3 is 15 amino acids. V lost 3 bases, J lost 7 bases, and 6 bases stayed unmatched. CDR3 DNA: TGTGCCAGCAGCTTGGCAAGCGGGGGGGTTAATGAGCAGTTCTTC. Translation: CASSLASGGVNEQFF.

The genes are TRBV5-4 and TRBJ1-2; 9 positions agree with TRBD1. The length of the CDR3 is 15 residues. After removal of 4 bases from V and 5 bases from J, the junction contained 9 bases not matched to a gene. CDR1 is SGHNT, CDR2 YYREEE, per germline (reference sequence). In nucleotides, the CDR3 is TGTGCCAGCAGCCCTGGACAGGGGATTAGGTATGGCTACACCTTC. Translated: CASSPGQGIRYGYTF.

This chain links TRBV6-5 with TRBJ2-2; D is unresolved. V dropped 8 bases and J dropped 3 bases, with 10 bases sitting between them. Germline loops: CDR1 MNHEY, CDR2 SVGAGI. The CDR3 is 13 residues long. The CDR3, as DNA: TGTGCCAGCGGTACGGTCTACACCGGGGAGCTGTTTTTT. This sequence encodes CASGTVYTGELFF.

The V gene is TRBV19, the J gene TRBJ2-2; D gene unclear. Trimming took off 3 bases at V and 6 bases at J, with 2 bases between the two ends. The CDR3 runs to 11 residues. Germline V gene sequence: CDR1 LNHDA, CDR2 SQIVND (reference sequence). CDR3 in amino acids: CASSIPGELFF. As DNA, the CDR3 is TGTGCCAGTAGTATCCCCGGGGAGCTGTTTTTT.

The chain carries TRBV4-3 and TRBJ1-1; TRBD1 aligns across 9 bases. The CDR3 totals 16 residues. Per germline, CDR1 LGHNA and CDR2 YSLEER. The V segment lost 0 bases and the J segment 5 bases; nucleotides outside the gene matches: 7. The CDR3 sequence: CASSQDARTGVTEAFF. DNA of the CDR3: TGCGCCAGCAGCCAAGATGCACGGACAGGGGTGACTGAAGCTTTCTTT.

This clone was counted between two and nine times. The chain employs TRBV7-3 and TRBJ2-2; the match to TRBD1 covers 9 bases. Trimming removed 4 bases from V and 2 bases from J; junction bases left unmatched: 2. The CDR3 runs to 15 residues. The germline V gene encodes CDR1 SGHTA and CDR2 FQGTGA. The CDR3 loop is CASSSTGGNTGELFF. CDR3 in DNA: TGTGCCAGCAGCTCGACAGGGGGTAACACCGGGGAGCTGTTTTTT.

V gene TRBV7-2 combines with J gene TRBJ1-6; a possible D gene is TRBD1 (5 bases). The CDR3 is 17 residues long. In germline, CDR1 is SGHTA, CDR2 FQGNSA. V lost 7 bases and J lost 4, with 20 bases in between. In DNA form, the CDR3 reads TGTGCCAGCACCCGGGGCCTAGGGCGGGTTTATAATTCACCCCTCCACTTT. This gives the protein CASTRGLGRVYNSPLHF.